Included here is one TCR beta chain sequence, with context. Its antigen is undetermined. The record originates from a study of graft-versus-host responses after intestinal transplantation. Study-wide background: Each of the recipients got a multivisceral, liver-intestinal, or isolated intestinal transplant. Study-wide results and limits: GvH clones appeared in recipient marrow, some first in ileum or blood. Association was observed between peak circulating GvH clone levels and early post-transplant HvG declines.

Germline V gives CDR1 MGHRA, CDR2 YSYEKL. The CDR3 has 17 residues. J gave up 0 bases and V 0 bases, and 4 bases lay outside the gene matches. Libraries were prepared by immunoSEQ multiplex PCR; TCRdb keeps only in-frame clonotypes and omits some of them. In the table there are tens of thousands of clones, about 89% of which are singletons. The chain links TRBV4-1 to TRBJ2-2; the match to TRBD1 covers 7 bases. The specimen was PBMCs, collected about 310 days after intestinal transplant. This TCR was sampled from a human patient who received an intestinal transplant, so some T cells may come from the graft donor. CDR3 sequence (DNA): TGCGCCAGCAGCCAAGATGACAGGGCCGCGAACACCGGGGAGCTGTTTTTT. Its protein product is CASSQDDRAANTGELFF.